Each of the 32 T cell receptor beta chains below was sequenced from the same sample in a study of blood T cell repertoires in COVID-19. The data were produced by immunoSEQ multiplex PCR, yet TCRdb's version contains in-frame clones alone and is incomplete. The table records 300,000 or so clones, over 70% of them present only once. The sequencing sample was made of peripheral blood. The receptors originated from a woman in her 50s with acute or convalescent COVID-19.

The chain links TRBV2 to TRBJ2-7, with D perhaps TRBD1 (5 bases). The length of the CDR3 is 13 residues. The V gene lost 4 bases and the J gene lost 9 bases, with 16 bases spanning the gap. Looked up from germline, CDR1 is SNHLY and CDR2 is FYNNEI. The CDR3 loop reads CASSASRVIGQYV. For the CDR3, the DNA is TGTGCCAGCAGTGCTTCCAGGGTGATCGGGCAGTACGTC.

This chain uses TRBV7-3 with TRBJ2-1; 10 nucleotides match TRBD2. Germline V gene sequence: CDR1 SGHTA, CDR2 FQGTGA. The V and J ends lost 5 bases and 8 bases, in that order; junction bases with no gene match: 9. The CDR3 is made up of 15 amino acids. CDR3 in amino acids: CASSPSSGSRYEQFF. The CDR3, as DNA: TGTGCCAGCAGCCCATCTAGCGGGAGTAGGTATGAGCAGTTCTTC.

V gene TRBV24-1 combines with J gene TRBJ2-5; the match to TRBD2 covers 8 bases. V lost 0 bases and J lost 5; bases outside the gene matches: 4. The length of the CDR3 is 15 residues. In germline, CDR1 is KGHDR, CDR2 SFDVKD. CDR3 nucleotides: TGTGCCACCAGTGATTTGACTAGCGGAGGGGAGACCCAGTACTTC. This encodes CATSDLTSGGETQYF.

The J gene is TRBJ1-1, the V gene TRBV7-2; 7 bases map to TRBD1. J was trimmed by 0 bases and V by 6 bases; bases with no gene match: 4. The CDR3 is 14 residues long. Germline V gene lookup returns CDR1 SGHTA and CDR2 FQGNSA. CDR3 region: CASRGQPMNTEAFF. The DNA for the CDR3 is TGTGCCAGCAGGGGACAGCCCATGAACACTGAAGCTTTCTTT. The whole variable domain, filled in from reference TRBV7-2 and TRBJ1-1, reads GAGVSQSPSNKVTEKGKDVELRCDPISGHTALYWYRQSLGQGLEFLIYFQGNSAPDKSGLPSDRFSAERTGGSVSTLTIQRTQQEDSAVYLCASRGQPMNTEAFFGQGTRLTVV.

CDR3 loop: CASQDRLYGYTF. In DNA form, the CDR3 reads TGTGCCAGCCAGGACAGACTATATGGCTACACCTTC. The V call is TRBV19, the J call TRBJ1-2; tentative D call: TRBD1 (6 bases). The V end was cut by 9 bases, the J end by 5 bases, with 13 bases between. CDR1 and CDR2 (germline): LNHDA, SQIVND (reference sequence). This CDR3 region has 12 residues.

This chain connects TRBV13 to TRBJ2-3, with TRBD1 as a possible D gene (6 bases). Trimming removed 4 bases from V and 1 base from J, with 9 bases in between. The germline gives CDR1 PRHDT, CDR2 FYEKMQ (reference sequence). This CDR3 region has 14 residues. The CDR3 DNA reads as TGTGCCAGCAGCTGGACAGTAGGCACAGATACGCAGTATTTT. Amino acids: CASSWTVGTDTQYF.

The V gene is TRBV29-1, the J gene TRBJ2-3; TRBD1 matches 7 bases. The CDR3 is 12 amino acids. The V segment lost 6 bases and the J segment 4 bases; nucleotides outside the gene matches: 4. Looked up from germline, CDR1 is SQVTM and CDR2 is ANQGSEA. CDR3: CSVQTGSDTQYF. In nucleotides, the CDR3 is TGCAGCGTGCAGACAGGGTCAGATACGCAGTATTTT.

This chain links TRBV5-4 with TRBJ1-3; TRBD1 might be the D (5 bases). CDR1 is SGHNT, CDR2 YYREEE, per germline (reference sequence). V was clipped by 0 bases and J by 1 base, with 14 bases between them. The CDR3 is made up of 17 amino acids. The CDR3 loop is CASSLASWGASGNTIYF. The CDR3 DNA is TGTGCCAGCAGCTTGGCGTCTTGGGGCGCGTCTGGAAACACCATATATTTT.

The table lists this clone with a count of one. The V and J genes are TRBV11-2 and TRBJ2-2, with 8 bases that match TRBD1. This CDR3 has 17 amino acids. Trimming took 4 bases from V and 4 from J; bases not matched to a gene: 11. Germline V gene data show CDR1 as SGHAT and CDR2 as FQNNGV. The CDR3 nucleotides read TGTGCCAGCAGCTCCCAGGGACAGGCAGGCCGCACCGGGGAGCTGTTTTTT. Translating gives CASSSQGQAGRTGELFF.

With regard to this clone: Other nucleotide sequences from this sample produce the same CDR3. The chain employs TRBV27 and TRBJ1-5; D remains unclear. Germline CDR1 and CDR2: MNHEY and SMNVEV (reference sequence). The CDR3 contains 13 residues. Trimming cost V 3 bases and J 4 bases, with 7 bases left between them. In nucleotides, the CDR3 is TGTGCCAGCAGTTTCGGAGGTAATCAGCCCCAGCATTTT. Protein product: CASSFGGNQPQHF.

V usage is TRBV4-3 and J usage is TRBJ2-3, with a possible D match to TRBD2 (5 bases). The CDR3 covers 16 residues. Germline assignment: CDR1 LGHNA and CDR2 YSLEER. The V end lost 0 bases, the J end lost 2 bases, and 12 bases lay between the germline ends. CDR3 loop: CASSQERAVLTDTQYF. DNA of the CDR3: TGCGCCAGCAGCCAAGAGCGAGCGGTACTCACAGATACGCAGTATTTT.

This clone was counted a few times. The V call is TRBV10-1, the J call TRBJ2-1; 8 bases are shared with TRBD1. The CDR3 is 14 residues long. Unmatched junction bases numbered 5, after V lost 3 bases and J lost 7 bases. Germline V CDR1 and CDR2: WNHNN, SYGVQD (reference sequence). CDR3 coding DNA: TGCGCCAGCAGTGAAAACACAGGGGGGAATGAGCAGTTCTTC. Translating gives CASSENTGGNEQFF.

The chain combines TRBV27 with TRBJ1-5; 8 nucleotides match TRBD1. The CDR3 is 13 residues long. CDR1 is MNHEY, CDR2 SMNVEV, per germline (reference sequence). The ends lost 4 bases at V and 6 bases at J; junction bases unmatched: 2. CDR3 nucleotides: TGTGCCAGCAGTTCTCAGGGGGCTCAGCCCCAGCATTTT. Protein sequence: CASSSQGAQPQHF.

This rearrangement joins TRBV5-4 to TRBJ1-1; 8 bases agree with TRBD1. Germline V gene lookup returns CDR1 SGHNT and CDR2 YYREEE (reference sequence). The length of the CDR3 is 14 residues. V lost 4 bases to trimming and J lost 6 bases; unmatched junction nucleotides: 8. CDR3: CASSLGQGIPEAFF. The DNA of the CDR3 is TGTGCCAGCAGCCTCGGACAGGGTATCCCTGAAGCTTTCTTT.

V gene TRBV12-5 combines with J gene TRBJ2-3; 11 bases line up with TRBD2. V gave up 0 bases and J gave up 4 bases; unmatched junction bases: 3. Germline CDR1 reads LGHNT; CDR2 reads FRNRAP. The CDR3 consists of 16 residues. Here the CDR3 reads CASGLVLAGEADTQYF. CDR3 nucleotide sequence: TGTGCTAGTGGTTTGGTACTAGCGGGGGAGGCAGATACGCAGTATTTT.

The J gene is TRBJ2-1, the V gene TRBV4-3; maybe TRBD2 (5 bases). This CDR3 has 15 amino acids. V was clipped by 0 bases and J by 8 bases, with 14 bases between them. In germline, CDR1 is LGHNA, CDR2 YSLEER. CDR3 protein: CASSQDVIAGDEQFF. CDR3 DNA: TGCGCCAGCAGCCAAGATGTGATTGCCGGGGATGAGCAGTTCTTC.

The chain employs TRBV7-2 and TRBJ2-7; unclear D gene. In germline, CDR1 is SGHTA, CDR2 FQGNSA. This CDR3 spans 14 amino acids. V gave up 5 bases and J gave up 1 base, with 12 bases separating them. For the CDR3, the DNA is TGTGCCAGCAGCCCCCAATTCGGGTCCTACGAGCAGTACTTC. Its protein product is CASSPQFGSYEQYF. The whole variable domain, filled in from reference TRBV7-2 and TRBJ2-7, reads GAGVSQSPSNKVTEKGKDVELRCDPISGHTALYWYRQSLGQGLEFLIYFQGNSAPDKSGLPSDRFSAERTGGSVSTLTIQRTQQEDSAVYLCASSPQFGSYEQYFGPGTRLTVT.

J is TRBJ1-5 and V is TRBV7-9; tentative D call: TRBD1 (5 bases). This CDR3 region has 14 residues. Germline V lookup: CDR1 SEHNR, CDR2 FQNEAQ (reference sequence). Trimming stripped 1 base from V and 5 bases from J, with 9 bases between. The CDR3 protein is CASSLGVGDQPQHF. The CDR3 nucleotides read TGTGCCAGCAGCTTAGGGGTAGGGGATCAGCCCCAGCATTTT.

The chain recombines TRBV2 with TRBJ1-5, with 7 bases lining up with TRBD1. The germline V gene has CDR1 SNHLY and CDR2 FYNNEI. The CDR3 sequence is 15 residues long. Trimming cost V 4 bases and J 7 bases; bases outside gene matches: 10. CDR3 protein: CASSGQGVQDQPQHF. The CDR3 nucleotides are TGTGCCAGCAGTGGTCAGGGGGTTCAGGACCAGCCCCAGCATTTT.

The chain couples TRBV5-4 to TRBJ2-7; D is perhaps TRBD1 (5 bases). Germline V gene data show CDR1 as SGHNT and CDR2 as YYREEE (reference sequence). CDR3 length equals 14 residues. Trimming removed 4 bases from V and 1 base from J, with 12 bases in between. CDR3 coding DNA: TGTGCCAGCAGCCGATCACAGGATTCCTACGAGCAGTACTTC. This sequence encodes CASSRSQDSYEQYF.

The rearrangement uses TRBV7-8 and TRBJ1-2, with 10 bases aligning to TRBD1. This CDR3 contains 15 residues. With V trimmed by 5 bases and J by 3 bases, 6 bases remained unmatched. Per the germline V gene, CDR1 is SGHVS and CDR2 is FQNEAQ. The CDR3 DNA reads as TGTGCCAGCAGCCCGCGGGACAGGGGAGACTATGGCTACACCTTC. Its translation is CASSPRDRGDYGYTF.

This sequence joins TRBV7-2 and TRBJ2-5; 7 bases match TRBD1. Germline loops: CDR1 SGHTA, CDR2 FQGNSA. The V segment lost 2 bases and the J segment 5 bases; nucleotides outside the gene matches: 2. The CDR3 covers 13 residues. The CDR3 protein is CASSLLQGETQYF. CDR3 in DNA: TGTGCCAGCAGCTTATTACAGGGGGAGACCCAGTACTTC.

The CDR3 reads CASSPGQMNTEAFF. In nucleotides, the CDR3 is TGTGCCAGCAGCCCAGGACAGATGAACACTGAAGCTTTCTTT. V is TRBV6-5 and J is TRBJ1-1, with a weak D call TRBD1 (6 bases). The CDR3 contains 14 residues. Germline V gene sequence: CDR1 MNHEY, CDR2 SVGAGI. The germline V and J ends were trimmed by 6 bases and 0 bases, with 11 bases remaining between them.

The chain links TRBV18 to TRBJ1-1; 8 bases are a match to TRBD1. CDR1 is KGHSH, CDR2 LQKENI, per germline. V dropped 6 bases and J dropped 0; count of bases not matched to a gene: 9. The length of the CDR3 is 16 residues. The CDR3 bases are TGTGCCAGCTCTTCGGGGACAGGCTCCATGAACACTGAAGCTTTCTTT. It codes for CASSSGTGSMNTEAFF.

The gene calls are TRBV5-5 and TRBJ1-2; D is undetermined. Trimming stripped 8 bases from V and 1 base from J, with 12 bases between. Germline assignment: CDR1 SGHKS and CDR2 YYEKEE (reference sequence). The CDR3 has 13 amino acids. The DNA of the CDR3 is TGTGCCAGTTTCCGGGGTGATAACTATGGCTACACCTTC. Amino acids: CASFRGDNYGYTF.

This clone was detected once. V is TRBV30 and J is TRBJ1-1, with D maybe TRBD1 (6 bases). V was pared by 3 bases and J by 4 bases, with 15 bases between. There are 14 residues in the CDR3. The germline V gene encodes CDR1 GTSNPN and CDR2 SVGIG (reference sequence). Here the CDR3 reads CAWRFDGGATEAFF. In nucleotides, the CDR3 is TGTGCCTGGAGGTTCGATGGGGGGGCCACTGAAGCTTTCTTT.

The chain uses TRBV5-1 and TRBJ1-1; the D gene is possibly TRBD1 (5 bases). Trimming removed 0 bases from V and 1 base from J, with 10 bases in between. Looked up from germline, CDR1 is SGHRS and CDR2 is YFSETQ. The CDR3 totals 15 residues. This CDR3 reads CASSLAQGGNTEAFF. The DNA for the CDR3 is TGCGCCAGCAGCTTGGCCCAGGGTGGGAACACTGAAGCTTTCTTT.

This chain uses TRBV6-1 with TRBJ1-1, with D tentatively TRBD1 (6 bases). V lost 3 bases, J lost 10 bases, and 15 bases lay in between. Germline CDR1 MNHNS, CDR2 SASEGT. The CDR3 is 13 residues long. Here the CDR3 DNA reads TGTGCCAGCAGTGACCAAACAGGGTGGGGAGCTTTCTTT. This codes for CASSDQTGWGAFF.

This clone was seen a single time. The CDR3 spells CASSLQGADEKLFF. CDR3 DNA: TGTGCCAGCAGTTTACAGGGGGCGGATGAAAAACTGTTTTTT. V and J are TRBV25-1 and TRBJ1-4, with 9 bases aligning to TRBD1. The CDR3 runs 14 residues. The V gene end was trimmed by 5 bases and the J gene end by 6 bases; junction bases not matched to a gene: 4. CDR1 and CDR2 (germline): MGHDK, SYGVNS.

This clone appeared a few times. Other DNA sequences in the same sample also yield this CDR3. The chain employs TRBV18 and TRBJ1-2; TRBD1 aligns across 9 bases. This CDR3 is 13 amino acids long. V lost 3 bases, J lost 6 bases, and 2 bases stayed unmatched. Germline assignment: CDR1 KGHSH and CDR2 LQKENI. CDR3 region: CASSPGTGNGYTF. The CDR3 DNA follows: TGTGCCAGCTCACCTGGGACAGGGAATGGCTACACCTTC.

The gene calls are TRBV12-5 and TRBJ1-4, with 7 positions matching TRBD1. The CDR3 spans 14 residues. Germline V gene sequence: CDR1 LGHNT, CDR2 FRNRAP. V gave up 5 bases and J gave up 6 bases; unmatched junction bases: 6. The CDR3 DNA reads TGTGCTAGTGGTCCCACAGGGGTAGATGAAAAACTGTTTTTT. Translated: CASGPTGVDEKLFF.

This chain uses TRBV13 with TRBJ1-2, with TRBD1 as a possible D gene (6 bases). CDR3 size: 15 residues. CDR1 PRHDT and CDR2 FYEKMQ come from the germline V gene (reference sequence). V was pared by 0 bases and J by 6 bases, with 14 bases between. CDR3 protein: CASSLGLGAPDGYTF. The CDR3 bases are TGTGCCAGCAGCTTAGGCTTGGGGGCCCCTGATGGCTACACCTTC.